These T cell receptor beta chains were read from a single sample in a study of cytomegalovirus exposure and HLA in healthy donors. Assay used: immunoSEQ multiplex PCR; TCRdb lists only in-frame clones, some missing. The sample carries 160,000 or so clones, approximately 80% recorded once. Sample: PBMCs. Receptors were obtained from a woman aged 25 to 39 in good health and CMV-seropositive. Both conserved end residues are part of each CDR3.

CDR3 protein | J gene | V gene
CSVERRLGSYNEQFF | TRBJ2-1 | TRBV29-1
CAISTRGGEAFF | TRBJ1-1 | TRBV10-3
CASSSTGVIDYGYTF | TRBJ1-2 | TRBV7-2
CASSTGVPYNEQFF | TRBJ2-1 | TRBV23-1
CASSDAWAAHSNQPQHF | TRBJ1-5 | TRBV6-4
CASSIAGTGYSNQPQHF | TRBJ1-5 | TRBV28
CASSETGTGTYEQYF | TRBJ2-7 | TRBV6-1
CASSWQGAQEAFF | TRBJ1-1 | TRBV5-1
CASNSGVSTDTQYF | TRBJ2-3 | TRBV6-1
CASSSGQFFANQPQHF | TRBJ1-5 | TRBV7-9
CAISERDSSYEQYF | NA | TRBV10-3
CASSPQAGGRTMREAFF | TRBJ1-1 | TRBV18
CASSGPRGRGVNEQFF | TRBJ2-1 | TRBV5-6
CATQQTSSYEQYF | TRBJ2-7 | TRBV2
CATSTDRGARYGYTF | TRBJ1-2 | TRBV15
CASSVGPSGGGGETQYF | TRBJ2-5 | TRBV9
CASSLRDSDATNEKLFF | TRBJ1-4 | TRBV7-9
CASSQGGRSDYGYTF | TRBJ1-2 | TRBV4-1
CASSPDRSKNIQYF | TRBJ2-4 | TRBV27
CASNPTGVGYGELFF | TRBJ2-2 | TRBV6-1
CASSPGQTNTEAFF | TRBJ1-1 | TRBV7-9
CASSQVQGPTDTQYF | TRBJ2-3 | TRBV4-2
CAISELGINYGYTF | TRBJ1-2 | TRBV10-3
CAIGGTSGGNYNEQFF | TRBJ2-1 | TRBV10-3
CASSPLRGQGGGYTF | TRBJ1-2 | TRBV7-9
CASREVLGLFF | TRBJ2-7 | TRBV2
CASSLGAQGAGYEQYF | TRBJ2-7 | TRBV5-1
CASSLGGLAGGPLAGELFF | TRBJ2-2 | TRBV5-1
CASSLVSWVPSGGETQYF | TRBJ2-5 | TRBV5-4